Following are 26 T cell receptor beta chains from one sample sequenced in a study of blood T cell repertoires in COVID-19. The repertoire was sequenced with immunoSEQ multiplex PCR; TCRdb's copy has only in-frame clones and lacks some. The table includes about 170,000 clones, less than 80% detected once. The sequencing input was PBMCs or T cells enriched from blood (not recorded which). The source of these receptors is a woman in her seventies in a cohort exposed to, infected with or recovered from COVID-19 (not recorded which).

The DNA of the CDR3 is TGCAGCGCCAGACTAGCGGGAGGGAGGGATGAGCAGTTCTTC. It translates to CSARLAGGRDEQFF. The genes are TRBV29-1 and TRBJ2-1; 14 bases map to TRBD2. Germline V gene sequence: CDR1 SQVTM, CDR2 ANQGSEA. The CDR3 runs 14 residues. Trimming at V came to 7 bases and at J to 8 bases, leaving 7 bases not matched to a gene.

The genes are TRBV6-2 or TRBV6-3 and TRBJ2-3; 8 bases line up with TRBD2. The CDR3 runs to 16 residues. Germline V gene data show CDR1 as MNHEY and CDR2 as SVGEGT. Germline trimming cut 5 bases from V and 4 bases from J; bases unmatched to any gene: 11. The CDR3 spells CASSTAPAGVADTQYF. The DNA of the CDR3 is TGTGCCAGCAGTACTGCCCCAGCGGGAGTGGCAGATACGCAGTATTTT.

This clone was recorded once. This chain links TRBV5-1 with TRBJ2-3; D is perhaps TRBD2 (6 bases). The germline V gene encodes CDR1 SGHRS and CDR2 YFSETQ. This CDR3 contains 14 residues. Trimming took off 4 bases at V and 4 bases at J, with 13 bases between the two ends. As DNA, the CDR3 is TGCGCCAGCAGCCAGGCGACTAGTTCAGATACGCAGTATTTT. Protein sequence: CASSQATSSDTQYF.

The V call is TRBV11-2, the J call TRBJ1-2, with D possibly matching TRBD1 (6 bases). The CDR3 runs 14 residues. The V gene lost 4 bases and the J gene lost 12 bases, with 21 bases spanning the gap. The germline V gene encodes CDR1 SGHAT and CDR2 FQNNGV. The CDR3 loop reads CASSSARGARGNTF. The CDR3 DNA reads TGTGCCAGCAGCTCCGCACGGGGGGCCAGGGGTAACACCTTC.

The V and J genes are TRBV7-2 and TRBJ2-1, with TRBD1 matching 9 bases. The CDR3 runs 12 residues. Germline lookup yields CDR1 SGHTA and CDR2 FQGNSA. V lost 11 bases, J lost 4 bases, and 3 bases stayed unmatched. CDR3 amino acids: CASGTGYNEQFF. In DNA form, the CDR3 reads TGTGCCTCCGGGACAGGGTACAATGAGCAGTTCTTC.

The genes are TRBV6-5 and TRBJ2-1, with 12 bases aligning to TRBD2. Germline V gives CDR1 MNHEY, CDR2 SVGAGI. The CDR3 contains 15 residues. V trimming: 6 bases; J trimming: 6 bases; junction bases outside the gene matches: 6. For the CDR3, the DNA is TGTGCCAGCAGCCCGGGACTAGCGGGTATCAATGAGCAGTTCTTC. It translates to CASSPGLAGINEQFF.

This clone came up a few times. The V call is TRBV28, the J call TRBJ1-2; TRBD1 aligns across 7 bases. The germline gives CDR1 MDHEN, CDR2 SYDVKM. The J segment lost 4 bases and the V segment lost 6 bases, leaving 5 bases of the junction unmatched. The CDR3 has 13 amino acids. The CDR3 DNA reads TGTGCCAGCAGCCGGGACAGCAGCTATGGCTACACCTTC. This sequence encodes CASSRDSSYGYTF.

V is TRBV28 and J is TRBJ2-1; D is perhaps TRBD1 (5 bases). There are 14 residues in the CDR3. Trimming shortened V by 8 bases and J by 9 bases, and 20 bases separated the two germline ends. The germline V gene encodes CDR1 MDHEN and CDR2 SYDVKM. The CDR3 sequence: CASGAGAVRGEQFF. The CDR3 DNA reads as TGTGCCAGCGGGGCTGGGGCGGTTCGCGGTGAGCAGTTCTTC.

The J gene is TRBJ1-5, the V gene TRBV5-5, with 8 bases fitting TRBD1. This CDR3 has 15 residues. After removal of 0 bases from V and 5 bases from J, the junction contained 4 bases not matched to a gene. Per germline, CDR1 SGHKS and CDR2 YYEKEE (reference sequence). The CDR3 DNA reads as TGTGCCAGCAGCTTGGGACAGGGGCGGTATCAGCCCCAGCATTTT. Residues: CASSLGQGRYQPQHF.

The chain uses TRBV5-1 and TRBJ1-1; unclear D gene. V dropped 0 bases and J dropped 2 bases, with 8 bases sitting between them. The CDR3 contains 14 residues. From germline, CDR1 is SGHRS and CDR2 YFSETQ. The CDR3 reads CASSLASTNTEAFF. In nucleotides, the CDR3 is TGCGCCAGCAGCTTGGCCTCAACTAACACTGAAGCTTTCTTT.

The chain combines TRBV15 with TRBJ1-5; D is unclear. The germline gives CDR1 LNHNV, CDR2 YYDKDF (reference sequence). V lost 0 bases and J lost 9, with 9 bases in between. The CDR3 is made up of 13 amino acids. This CDR3 is CATSRDSPRPQHF. The CDR3 bases are TGTGCCACCAGCAGAGACAGTCCTAGGCCCCAGCATTTT.

V and J are TRBV5-1 and TRBJ2-4; TRBD2 matches 8 bases. Losses at the gene ends were 4 bases for V and 1 base for J; bases not matched to a gene: 4. The germline V gene encodes CDR1 SGHRS and CDR2 YFSETQ. This CDR3 has 15 amino acids. The DNA of the CDR3 is TGCGCCAGCAGCCCGCGCGGGAGGGCCAAAAACATTCAGTACTTC. Encoded protein: CASSPRGRAKNIQYF.

The rearrangement links TRBV28 to TRBJ2-1, with 9 nucleotides matching TRBD1. Germline V CDR1 and CDR2: MDHEN, SYDVKM. There are 17 residues in the CDR3. The J segment lost 0 bases and the V segment lost 6 bases, leaving 9 bases of the junction unmatched. The CDR3 sequence: CASRRTGALSSYNEQFF. The CDR3 DNA follows: TGTGCCAGCAGGAGGACAGGGGCCTTAAGCTCCTACAATGAGCAGTTCTTC. The entire variable domain, with the rest obtained from reference TRBV28 and TRBJ2-1, is as follows: DVKVTQSSRYLVKRTGEKVFLECVQDMDHENMFWYRQDPGLGLRLIYFSYDVKMKEKGDIPEGYSVSREKKERFSLILESASTNQTSMYLCASRRTGALSSYNEQFFGPGTRLTVL.

The genes are TRBV28 and TRBJ2-7; 7 nucleotides agree with TRBD1. The CDR3 contains 15 residues. V shed 5 bases, J shed 0 bases, and the junction held 7 bases outside the gene matches. Germline-derived CDR1 and CDR2 are MDHEN and SYDVKM. The CDR3 DNA reads as TGTGCCAGCAGTGATTCCGGGACAGCCTCCTACGAGCAGTACTTC. This gives the protein CASSDSGTASYEQYF.

The chain recombines TRBV10-3 with TRBJ2-7, with 11 positions matching TRBD2. This CDR3 is 14 amino acids long. Trimming removed 4 bases from V and 3 bases from J; junction bases left unmatched: 2. Looked up from germline, CDR1 is ENHRY and CDR2 is SYGVKD. CDR3 protein: CAISGGTSGYEQYF. The CDR3 DNA is TGTGCCATCAGTGGTGGGACTAGCGGCTACGAGCAGTACTTC.

V and J are TRBV10-3 and TRBJ2-1; TRBD1 aligns across 8 bases. CDR1 and CDR2 from the germline V gene are ENHRY and SYGVKD. Losses at the gene ends were 10 bases for V and 5 bases for J; bases not matched to a gene: 7. The CDR3 contains 13 residues. Here the CDR3 reads CATAGQGNNEQFF. CDR3 DNA: TGTGCCACGGCCGGACAGGGTAACAATGAGCAGTTCTTC.

This clone was seen a few times. This rearrangement joins TRBV19 to TRBJ2-2, with 8 nucleotides matching TRBD1. Germline CDR1 and CDR2: LNHDA and SQIVND (reference sequence). This CDR3 has 15 residues. Trimming cost V 9 bases and J 4 bases; bases outside gene matches: 10. The CDR3 DNA follows: TGTGCCAGCGACCCAGGGGGCCGTACCACCGGGGAGCTGTTTTTT. This codes for CASDPGGRTTGELFF.

The V gene is TRBV5-1, the J gene TRBJ2-7; 7 bases match TRBD2. This CDR3 has 16 amino acids. The V segment lost 4 bases and the J segment 0 bases; nucleotides outside the gene matches: 10. CDR1 and CDR2 from the germline V gene are SGHRS and YFSETQ. The CDR3 DNA sequence: TGCGCCAGCAGCCTTGGGGCGGGAGCGATCTCCTACGAGCAGTACTTC. This sequence encodes CASSLGAGAISYEQYF.

To note about this clone: The junction departs from germline at one end; a sequencing error may be responsible. This sequence joins TRBV7-2 and TRBJ2-3, with a possible D match to TRBD2 (6 bases). The CDR3 extends over 16 amino acids. Germline V gene lookup returns CDR1 SGHTA and CDR2 FQGNSA. In DNA, the CDR3 is TGTGCCAGCAGATTAGAGTTAGGGAGGCCCACAGATACGCAGTATTTT. This sequence encodes CASRLELGRPTDTQYF.

The V call is TRBV15, the J call TRBJ1-4; possibly TRBD1 for D (5 bases). The CDR3 totals 15 residues. Trimming left V 1 base short and J 4 bases short, with 10 bases between. Germline CDR1 and CDR2: LNHNV and YYDKDF (reference sequence). The CDR3 loop is CATSRGGAFNEKLFF. CDR3 DNA: TGTGCCACCAGCAGAGGCGGGGCCTTTAATGAAAAACTGTTTTTT. Using reference TRBV15 and TRBJ1-4 for the parts outside the CDR3, the full variable domain is DAMVIQNPRYQVTQFGKPVTLSCSQTLNHNVMYWYQQKSSQAPKLLFHYYDKDFNNEADTPDNFQSRRPNTSFCFLDIRSPGLGDTAMYLCATSRGGAFNEKLFFGSGTQLSVL.

This clone was observed a single time. The rearrangement links TRBV27 to TRBJ2-2; 8 positions agree with TRBD2. The CDR3 consists of 14 residues. With V trimmed by 10 bases and J by 4 bases, 8 bases remained unmatched. Germline CDR1 and CDR2: MNHEY and SMNVEV (reference sequence). CDR3 sequence: CATRRSGSTGELFF. CDR3 DNA: TGTGCCACCCGCCGCAGCGGGAGCACCGGGGAGCTGTTTTTT.

This chain joins TRBV29-1 and TRBJ1-5, with 10 bases fitting TRBD1. The ends lost 6 bases at V and 5 bases at J; junction bases unmatched: 7. Per the germline V gene, CDR1 is SQVTM and CDR2 is ANQGSEA. The CDR3 has 14 amino acids. CDR3 bases: TGCAGCGTAACCACCGGGACAGGGGATCAGCCCCAGCATTTT. Its protein product is CSVTTGTGDQPQHF.

This clone has a handful of counts. Mismatch with germline at one junction end may stem from a read error. J is TRBJ2-1 and V is TRBV7-7; 7 bases agree with TRBD2. The length of the CDR3 is 16 residues. Looked up from germline, CDR1 is SSHAT and CDR2 is FNYEAQ (reference sequence). This chain's CDR3 is CASSLGAASGYNEQFF. For the CDR3, the DNA is TGTGCTAGCAGCTTAGGGGCGGCTAGCGGTTACAATGAGCAGTTCTTC.

The CDR3 loop is CSVRPGSGDTQYF. The CDR3, as DNA: TGCAGCGTCCGCCCGGGCTCGGGGGATACGCAGTATTTT. This rearrangement joins TRBV29-1 to TRBJ2-3; a possible D gene is TRBD2 (5 bases). V was pared by 6 bases and J by 6 bases, with 16 bases between. Germline V gene sequence: CDR1 SQVTM, CDR2 ANQGSEA. The CDR3 has 13 amino acids.

The chain recombines TRBV5-1 with TRBJ1-6; no reliable D call. Germline V gives CDR1 SGHRS, CDR2 YFSETQ. There are 14 residues in the CDR3. Trimming pared 0 bases from V and 8 bases from J, leaving 9 bases between. The CDR3 DNA is TGCGCCAGCAGCTTGGAACAGTCCCATTCACCCCTCCACTTT. Translated: CASSLEQSHSPLHF.

The J gene is TRBJ2-7, the V gene TRBV19; the D gene is possibly TRBD1 (6 bases). V was cut by 8 bases and J by 1 base, with 15 bases left in between. Germline V gene lookup returns CDR1 LNHDA and CDR2 SQIVND (reference sequence). The CDR3 has 14 residues. DNA of the CDR3: TGTGCCAGTGCCCCGGACAGAGGGTCCTACGAGCAGTACTTC. It codes for CASAPDRGSYEQYF.